Presented here are 29 T cell receptor beta chains from one specimen sequenced in a study of cytomegalovirus exposure and HLA in healthy donors. TCRdb keeps only in-frame clones here, not all; method: immunoSEQ multiplex PCR. The data contain 100,000 to 150,000 clones, about 94% of them seen just once; the ten biggest clones take up 1% to 1.5%. What was sequenced was PBMCs. These receptors originate from a woman under 30 in good health and CMV-seronegative.

CDR3 loop: CASSGRGRNEQFF. CDR3 nucleotides: TGTGCCAGCAGCGGAAGGGGGCGGAATGAGCAGTTCTTC. The chain combines TRBV9 with TRBJ2-1; 7 positions match TRBD1. This CDR3 region has 13 residues. Losses at the gene ends were 3 bases for V and 7 bases for J; bases not matched to a gene: 4. The germline CDR1 and CDR2 sequences are SGDLS and YYNGEE.

The V call is TRBV19, the J call TRBJ2-5; TRBD1 matches at 7 bases. The germline V gene encodes CDR1 LNHDA and CDR2 SQIVND (reference sequence). This CDR3 is 13 amino acids long. V lost 4 bases to trimming and J lost 5 bases; unmatched junction nucleotides: 4. CDR3 sequence: CASSKAGGETQYF. The CDR3 nucleotides read TGTGCCAGTAGTAAGGCAGGGGGTGAGACCCAGTACTTC.

This clone was observed a single time. The chain links TRBV6-5 to TRBJ2-2; D is possibly TRBD1 (6 bases). Trimming removed 2 bases from V and 3 bases from J, with 7 bases in between. This CDR3 is 14 amino acids long. The germline V gene encodes CDR1 MNHEY and CDR2 SVGAGI. This CDR3 reads CASSYRGYTGELFF. The CDR3 coding sequence is TGTGCCAGCAGTTACAGGGGGTACACCGGGGAGCTGTTTTTT.

The J gene is TRBJ1-2, the V gene TRBV4-1; D unclear. V was pared by 0 bases and J by 5 bases, with 13 bases between. This CDR3 contains 15 residues. Germline CDR1 reads MGHRA; CDR2 reads YSYEKL. CDR3 loop: CASSQDINTAYGYTF. In DNA, the CDR3 is TGCGCCAGCAGCCAAGACATCAATACAGCTTATGGCTACACCTTC.

The chain links TRBV4-1 to TRBJ2-5, with D unresolved. V was pared by 3 bases and J by 5 bases, with 10 bases between. The CDR3 covers 13 residues. Per the germline V gene, CDR1 is MGHRA and CDR2 is YSYEKL. CDR3 DNA sequence: TGCGCCAGCAGCCAGCCCCCCCAGGAGACCCAGTACTTC. It translates to CASSQPPQETQYF.

The rearrangement uses TRBV18 and TRBJ2-5; a possible D gene is TRBD1 (7 bases). CDR1 and CDR2 from the germline V gene are KGHSH and LQKENI. CDR3 length: 15 amino acids. The V end was cut by 3 bases, the J end by 3 bases, with 14 bases between. The CDR3 spells CASSPAGQSEETQYF. CDR3 DNA sequence: TGTGCCAGCTCACCTGCGGGACAGTCGGAAGAGACCCAGTACTTC.

The CDR3 DNA reads TGTGCCTGGAGCGGGACAGCTAACTATGGCTACACCTTC. Its protein is CAWSGTANYGYTF. The genes are TRBV30 and TRBJ1-2; 7 bases line up with TRBD1. With V trimmed by 3 bases and J by 0 bases, 1 base remained unmatched. The germline gives CDR1 GTSNPN, CDR2 SVGIG (reference sequence). CDR3 length: 13 amino acids.

The rearrangement joins TRBV7-9 to TRBJ1-5; D may be TRBD1 (5 bases). CDR1 SEHNR and CDR2 FQNEAQ come from the germline V gene (reference sequence). The V gene lost 4 bases and the J gene lost 7 bases, with 17 bases spanning the gap. This CDR3 comprises 15 residues. The CDR3 is CASSSAGGEEQPQHF. In DNA, the CDR3 is TGTGCCAGCAGCTCGGCGGGGGGGGAGGAGCAGCCCCAGCATTTT.

The chain joins TRBV10-3 to TRBJ2-2; D gene uncertain. The CDR3 sequence is 13 residues long. V lost 3 bases, J lost 6 bases, and 8 bases lay in between. Germline V gives CDR1 ENHRY, CDR2 SYGVKD. CDR3 amino acids: CAISEQFPGELFF. As DNA, the CDR3 is TGTGCCATCAGTGAACAGTTCCCCGGGGAGCTGTTTTTT.

This clone has more than one count but fewer than ten. The CDR3 sequence: CAWSFRFEGGYSNQPQHF. CDR3 coding DNA: TGTGCCTGGAGTTTCCGGTTTGAGGGGGGGTATAGCAATCAGCCCCAGCATTTT. The chain couples TRBV30 to TRBJ1-5, with TRBD1 as a possible D gene (6 bases). Trimming shortened V by 2 bases and J by 0 bases, and 20 bases separated the two germline ends. CDR3 length: 18 amino acids. Germline CDR1 reads GTSNPN; CDR2 reads SVGIG (reference sequence).

The genes are TRBV2 and TRBJ2-5; no firm D call. This CDR3 is built from 12 residues. Germline CDR1 and CDR2: SNHLY and FYNNEI. V shed 6 bases and J shed 2 bases, with 7 bases lying between them. CDR3 in DNA: TGTGCCAGCAGGGCCTCACAAGAGACCCAGTACTTC. Translated, it gives CASRASQETQYF.

V gene TRBV5-4 combines with J gene TRBJ2-2; 8 nucleotides align to TRBD1. CDR3 size: 16 residues. V lost 4 bases to trimming and J lost 2 bases; unmatched junction nucleotides: 7. Looked up from germline, CDR1 is SGHNT and CDR2 is YYREEE (reference sequence). The CDR3 DNA reads as TGTGCCAGCAGCGTCTCGCAGGGGGCCAACACCGGGGAGCTGTTTTTT. Protein: CASSVSQGANTGELFF.

The chain combines TRBV6-5 with TRBJ2-6, with D uncertain. Trimming cost V 3 bases and J 0 bases, with 6 bases left between them. Germline CDR1 is MNHEY and CDR2 is SVGAGI. The length of the CDR3 is 15 residues. The CDR3, as DNA: TGTGCCAGCAGTTATCGTAACTCTGGGGCCAACGTCCTGACTTTC. Amino acid sequence: CASSYRNSGANVLTF.

The gene calls are TRBV6-1 and TRBJ2-1; tentative D call: TRBD2 (5 bases). The germline CDR1 and CDR2 sequences are MNHNS and SASEGT. The CDR3 runs 14 residues. The ends were cut back, 8 bases at V and 7 bases at J, with 18 bases in the middle. Written as DNA, the CDR3 is TGTGCCAGCTGCCCCCGGGGTGTCCCTAATGAGCAGTTCTTC. This sequence encodes CASCPRGVPNEQFF.

The table lists this clone with a count of one. This sequence joins TRBV27 and TRBJ1-2; perhaps TRBD1 as D (5 bases). Germline V gene sequence: CDR1 MNHEY, CDR2 SMNVEV (reference sequence). There are 16 residues in the CDR3. V lost 3 bases and J lost 6, with 20 bases in between. The CDR3 reads CASSFNVQGRKDGYTF. CDR3 DNA: TGTGCCAGCAGTTTCAACGTCCAGGGTAGGAAGGATGGCTACACCTTC.

The CDR3 coding sequence is TGTGCCAGCAGCTCGACTAGCGGGTCCTACGAGCAGTACTTC. Its translation is CASSSTSGSYEQYF. V gene TRBV27 combines with J gene TRBJ2-7, with 10 nucleotides matching TRBD2. The CDR3 is made up of 14 amino acids. J lost 1 base, V lost 6 bases, and 3 bases had no gene match. Germline V lookup: CDR1 MNHEY, CDR2 SMNVEV (reference sequence).

This chain joins TRBV10-3 and TRBJ1-2; D possibly corresponds to TRBD1 (6 bases). CDR1 is ENHRY and CDR2 is SYGVKD in the germline V gene. This CDR3 region has 18 residues. V lost 6 bases, J lost 5 bases, and 28 bases lay in between. CDR3: CAISDGQRSATDRYGYTF. CDR3 sequence (DNA): TGTGCCATCAGCGACGGACAGAGATCCGCTACAGACAGATATGGCTACACCTTC.

The chain carries TRBV2 and TRBJ2-1; TRBD2 agrees at 9 bases. The CDR3 is 15 residues long. Germline-derived CDR1 and CDR2 are SNHLY and FYNNEI. The trim removed 6 bases at V and 7 bases at J, leaving 10 bases unmatched. Here the CDR3 reads CASRTLASGENEQFF. The CDR3 DNA reads TGTGCCAGCAGAACCTTAGCTAGCGGGGAAAATGAGCAGTTCTTC.

This chain connects TRBV15 to TRBJ2-3, with 7 bases fitting TRBD2. Germline CDR1 reads LNHNV; CDR2 reads YYDKDF (reference sequence). V dropped 7 bases and J dropped 3; count of bases not matched to a gene: 13. The CDR3 is made up of 16 amino acids. CDR3 sequence (DNA): TGTGCCACCAACCCCTCGGGGGGTAGCATTACAGATACGCAGTATTTT. Amino acid sequence: CATNPSGGSITDTQYF.

The V and J genes are TRBV7-6 and TRBJ1-2; D unclear. The CDR3 loop spans 15 amino acids. Trimming shortened V by 3 bases and J by 7 bases, and 18 bases separated the two germline ends. Germline V gene sequence: CDR1 SGHVS, CDR2 FNYEAQ. The CDR3 nucleotides read TGTGCCAGCAGCTTGGAGGGCGCGGCCCTCTTTGGCTACACCTTC. Amino acids: CASSLEGAALFGYTF.

For this clone: The sample carries other DNA sequences with the same CDR3. The J gene is TRBJ2-1, the V gene TRBV27; 7 bases agree with TRBD1. This CDR3 has 12 amino acids. The V gene's germline CDR1 is MNHEY and CDR2 SMNVEV (reference sequence). V dropped 4 bases and J dropped 7; count of bases not matched to a gene: 1. CDR3 coding DNA: TGTGCCAGCAGTTCGACAGGGAATGAGCAGTTCTTC. It yields the protein CASSSTGNEQFF.

This clone was detected only a few times. V gene TRBV5-4 combines with J gene TRBJ2-7; 8 bases are a match to TRBD2. V lost 4 bases and J lost 0; bases outside the gene matches: 3. Germline V CDR1 and CDR2: SGHNT, YYREEE (reference sequence). The CDR3 has 14 residues. The CDR3 sequence: CASSLSGISYEQYF. The DNA of the CDR3 is TGTGCCAGCAGCCTTAGCGGGATCTCCTACGAGCAGTACTTC. Variable domain in full (rest from reference TRBV5-4 and TRBJ2-7): ETGVTQSPTHLIKTRGQQVTLRCSSQSGHNTVSWYQQALGQGPQFIFQYYREEENGRGNFPPRFSGLQFPNYSSELNVNALELDDSALYLCASSLSGISYEQYFGPGTRLTVT.

This chain uses TRBV5-1 with TRBJ2-7, with 7 bases that match TRBD1. The CDR3 extends over 15 amino acids. J gave up 2 bases and V 3 bases, and 8 bases lay outside the gene matches. Germline lookup yields CDR1 SGHRS and CDR2 YFSETQ. The CDR3 here is CASSSGDSSTYEQYF. The CDR3 DNA reads TGCGCCAGCAGCTCAGGGGACAGTTCCACCTACGAGCAGTACTTC.

The chain employs TRBV15 and TRBJ1-5; 8 positions agree with TRBD1. CDR1 and CDR2 from the germline V gene are LNHNV and YYDKDF (reference sequence). CDR3 size: 14 residues. V gave up 3 bases and J gave up 5 bases; unmatched junction bases: 3. CDR3 DNA sequence: TGTGCCACCAGCAGGGGACAGGCTCATCAGCCCCAGCATTTT. Protein: CATSRGQAHQPQHF.

CDR3 bases: TGTGCCAGCAGCCTGACTAGCGGGAGGGCATGGGAGCAGTACTTC. It translates to CASSLTSGRAWEQYF. V gene TRBV9 combines with J gene TRBJ2-7; 14 bases are shared with TRBD2. With V trimmed by 4 bases and J by 7 bases, 7 bases remained unmatched. The germline CDR1 and CDR2 sequences are SGDLS and YYNGEE. This CDR3 is built from 15 residues.

The table lists this clone with a count of one. The gene calls are TRBV5-4 and TRBJ2-2, with TRBD2 as a possible D gene (5 bases). This CDR3 contains 13 residues. The germline CDR1 and CDR2 sequences are SGHNT and YYREEE (reference sequence). Trimming removed 6 bases at V and 2 bases at J, with 8 bases between. The CDR3 nucleotides are TGTGCCAGCAAAGACTACAACACCGGGGAGCTGTTTTTT. Its translation is CASKDYNTGELFF.

The gene calls are TRBV27 and TRBJ2-5; TRBD1 matches at 7 bases. The CDR3 spans 15 residues. CDR1 MNHEY and CDR2 SMNVEV come from the germline V gene (reference sequence). Unmatched junction bases numbered 4, after V lost 3 bases and J lost 0 bases. This chain's CDR3 is CASSFIGGNQETQYF. The CDR3 nucleotides are TGTGCCAGCAGTTTCATAGGGGGCAACCAAGAGACCCAGTACTTC.

This chain links TRBV5-1 with TRBJ1-1; TRBD1 matches at 7 bases. Germline V gene data show CDR1 as SGHRS and CDR2 as YFSETQ. This CDR3 has 14 amino acids. Trimming at V came to 1 base and at J to 3 bases, leaving 3 bases not matched to a gene. As DNA, the CDR3 is TGCGCCAGCAGCTTGACAGGGGTTGACACTGAAGCTTTCTTT. Translating it yields CASSLTGVDTEAFF.

The chain is built from TRBV9 and TRBJ1-3, with a weak D call TRBD1 (5 bases). Germline V gives CDR1 SGDLS, CDR2 YYNGEE. The CDR3 is 17 amino acids. V lost 4 bases and J lost 0, with 17 bases in between. CDR3 amino acids: CASSPQGGGNSGNTIYF. The CDR3 DNA is TGTGCCAGCAGCCCCCAGGGCGGCGGGAACTCTGGAAACACCATATATTTT.